The rows below give T cell receptor beta chains drawn from one sample of a study of control samples from healthy donors and cancer patients. The repertoire was sequenced with immunoSEQ multiplex PCR; TCRdb's copy has only in-frame clones and lacks some. The data contain more than 65,000 clones, under 85% of them singletons. Sequencing was done on a sample of blood. The receptors originated from a man aged 60-69 years in good health. Each CDR3 is given with its conserved first and last residue. The order of the fields is V gene, CDR3 protein.

>TRBV11-2
CASSLYTSGSSYEQYF
>TRBV19
CASRWTGGRGNQPQHF
>TRBV4-2
CASSHTGETDNTIYF
>TRBV27
CASSLSTSLNEQFF
>TRBV30
CAWSAGGGNTIYF
>TRBV12-3/TRBV12-4
CASSSGTGELFF
>TRBV4-2
CASSQEGASGRRSHNEQFF
>TRBV4-2
CASSQDPGTGATEAFF
>TRBV19
CASSPASRDYRTYEQYF
>TRBV7-2
CASSLVPGGLVGYTF
>TRBV4-2
CASSRRDGSSGNTIYF